One sample yielded the 20 T cell receptor beta chains listed below, sequenced in a study of identifying expanded T cells in peripheral blood. Some clones are missing from TCRdb's copy, which holds only in-frame ones; the method was immunoSEQ multiplex PCR. The sample carries about 89,000 clones, around 88% recorded once. Sequencing used blood. All receptors derive from a person between 18 and 75 years old in good health.

The CDR3 loop reads CSVSRDTDEQYF. The DNA for the CDR3 is TGCAGCGTTTCCCGGGACACGGACGAGCAGTACTTC. The rearrangement uses TRBV29-1 and TRBJ2-7, with D perhaps matching TRBD1 (6 bases). The CDR3 is 12 amino acids. With 5 bases removed from V and 5 bases from J, the gap between germline ends came to 13 bases. From germline, CDR1 is SQVTM and CDR2 ANQGSEA.

The CDR3 loop reads CASSLDSGFQEQYF. The CDR3 nucleotides are TGTGCCAGCAGCTTAGATAGCGGCTTTCAGGAGCAGTACTTC. J is TRBJ2-7 and V is TRBV7-6, with a tentative D call TRBD2 (6 bases). CDR1 SGHVS and CDR2 FNYEAQ come from the germline V gene. The V and J ends lost 1 base and 7 bases respectively, with 14 bases between them. This CDR3 is built from 14 residues.

V gene TRBV25-1 combines with J gene TRBJ2-1; 7 bases line up with TRBD2. The CDR3 is 16 residues long. The germline V gene encodes CDR1 MGHDK and CDR2 SYGVNS. After removal of 3 bases from V and 4 bases from J, the junction contained 9 bases not matched to a gene. The CDR3 bases are TGTGCCAGCAGTGATCTCTCCAGCGGGGTATACAATGAGCAGTTCTTC. Amino acids: CASSDLSSGVYNEQFF.

Concerning this clone itself: Other nucleotide sequences in the sample specify the same CDR3. The rearrangement joins TRBV6-5 to TRBJ1-2; TRBD1 agrees at 8 bases. Germline V gives CDR1 MNHEY, CDR2 SVGAGI. This CDR3 contains 14 residues. V dropped 2 bases and J dropped 5; count of bases not matched to a gene: 4. The CDR3 nucleotides are TGTGCCAGCAGTTACAAAGACAGGGGTTATGGCTACACCTTC. This translates into CASSYKDRGYGYTF.

The rearrangement links TRBV7-2 to TRBJ2-7, with D tentatively TRBD1 or TRBD2 (5 bases each). V lost 8 bases and J 0 bases, leaving 14 bases between the germline ends. From germline, CDR1 is SGHTA and CDR2 FQGNSA. The CDR3 contains 14 residues. CDR3 sequence reads: CASSGTQSSYEQYF. Written as DNA, the CDR3 is TGTGCCAGCTCCGGGACCCAAAGCTCCTACGAGCAGTACTTC.

This chain joins TRBV4-3 and TRBJ1-4; D is unclear. From germline, CDR1 is LGHNA and CDR2 YSLEER. Between the trimmed V and J ends, which lost 0 bases and 2 bases, there was a span of 10 bases. The CDR3 spans 16 residues. The CDR3 DNA reads as TGCGCCAGCAGCCAAGATTTTGGGTTTACTAATGAAAAACTGTTTTTT. Translating gives CASSQDFGFTNEKLFF.

V gene TRBV27 combines with J gene TRBJ2-5, with TRBD2 as a possible D gene (6 bases). The CDR3 has 13 amino acids. Trimming took off 1 base at V and 5 bases at J, with 8 bases between the two ends. Germline assignment: CDR1 MNHEY and CDR2 SMNVEV (reference sequence). This CDR3 is CASSLFSGETQYF. As DNA, the CDR3 is TGTGCCAGCAGTTTATTCAGCGGGGAGACCCAGTACTTC.

V usage is TRBV9 and J usage is TRBJ1-1; D gene uncertain. Germline-derived CDR1 and CDR2 are SGDLS and YYNGEE. Deletions cut 2 bases from V and 10 bases from J, with 12 bases between. CDR3 length: 12 residues. The CDR3 sequence: CASSVSGGRAFF. The CDR3 DNA reads TGTGCCAGCAGCGTTAGCGGAGGGAGAGCTTTCTTT.

This clone was counted a few times. V and J are TRBV25-1 and TRBJ2-6; D possibly corresponds to TRBD1 (6 bases). V dropped 4 bases and J dropped 3 bases, with 19 bases sitting between them. The CDR3 sequence is 18 residues long. The germline V gene has CDR1 MGHDK and CDR2 SYGVNS. The CDR3 nucleotides read TGTGCCAGCAGTGCATTTTGGACAGCCTCAGGTGGGGCCAACGTCCTGACTTTC. Amino acid sequence: CASSAFWTASGGANVLTF.

J is TRBJ2-5 and V is TRBV5-6; D not resolved. The V end lost 4 bases, the J end lost 3 bases, and 13 bases lay between the germline ends. CDR3 length: 14 amino acids. Per germline, CDR1 SGHDT and CDR2 YYEEEE. CDR3 in DNA: TGTGCCAGCAGCACCTGGGCATTTGAAGAGACCCAGTACTTC. Encoded protein: CASSTWAFEETQYF.

This clone has a single count. This chain connects TRBV5-1 to TRBJ2-3, with D possibly TRBD1 on 5 matching bases. The CDR3 is 16 residues long. Between the trimmed V and J ends, which lost 7 bases and 0 bases, there was a span of 18 bases. CDR1 is SGHRS, CDR2 YFSETQ, per germline. This CDR3 is CASRRDYWASTDTQYF. CDR3 nucleotide sequence: TGCGCCAGCCGCAGGGATTATTGGGCGAGCACAGATACGCAGTATTTT.

The chain joins TRBV2 to TRBJ1-2, with D possibly matching TRBD1 (5 bases). Trimming left V 9 bases short and J 4 bases short, with 12 bases between. This CDR3 contains 12 residues. CDR1 and CDR2 (germline): SNHLY, FYNNEI. CDR3 protein: CASAGNLYGYTF. CDR3 in DNA: TGTGCCAGTGCAGGGAACCTCTATGGCTACACCTTC.

This clone was observed a handful of times. V gene TRBV30 combines with J gene TRBJ1-1; 9 nucleotides align to TRBD1. Losses at the gene ends were 5 bases for V and 6 bases for J; bases not matched to a gene: 4. Germline lookup yields CDR1 GTSNPN and CDR2 SVGIG (reference sequence). CDR3 length: 12 residues. This chain's CDR3 is CAWGRQGAEAFF. In DNA, the CDR3 is TGTGCCTGGGGTAGACAGGGGGCTGAAGCTTTCTTT.

This chain connects TRBV30 to TRBJ2-3; 7 bases match TRBD2. The CDR3 length is 12 residues. Germline V CDR1 and CDR2: GTSNPN, SVGIG (reference sequence). V was pared by 1 base and J by 9 bases, with 4 bases of the junction left unmatched. CDR3 bases: TGTGCCTGGAGTGAGCGGGGTCGGACGCAGTATTTT. Encoded protein: CAWSERGRTQYF.

This clone was detected only a few times. The chain links TRBV11-3 to TRBJ1-1; maybe TRBD1 (6 bases). The CDR3 spans 18 residues. CDR1 and CDR2 from the germline V gene are SGHNT and YENEEA. V dropped 2 bases and J dropped 0 bases, with 19 bases sitting between them. The CDR3 region has the DNA TGTGCCAGCAGCTTAAATCAAGGGGGATCAATCATGAACACTGAAGCTTTCTTT. It encodes CASSLNQGGSIMNTEAFF.

The chain carries TRBV7-2 and TRBJ1-1, with D unresolved. V was pared by 5 bases and J by 8 bases, with 18 bases between. The CDR3 consists of 14 residues. Germline loops: CDR1 SGHTA, CDR2 FQGNSA. CDR3 in amino acids: CASSGSSTILEAFF. The DNA for the CDR3 is TGTGCCAGCAGCGGAAGTTCCACCATTCTGGAAGCTTTCTTT.

The chain has TRBV4-3 and TRBJ1-4; D uncertain. V was cut by 2 bases and J by 8 bases, with 9 bases left in between. The germline gives CDR1 LGHNA, CDR2 YSLEER. This CDR3 is 13 amino acids long. The DNA of the CDR3 is TGCGCCAGCAGCCAAACCCTCAGCGAAAAACTGTTTTTT. Translated: CASSQTLSEKLFF.

This chain connects TRBV9 to TRBJ1-1; D uncertain. CDR1 is SGDLS and CDR2 is YYNGEE in the germline V gene. Trimming removed 0 bases from V and 2 bases from J, with 11 bases in between. This CDR3 comprises 15 residues. The CDR3 coding sequence is TGTGCCAGCAGCGTAGGGATCGGAGTTAACACTGAAGCTTTCTTT. Amino acid sequence: CASSVGIGVNTEAFF.

CDR3 DNA: TGTGCCAGCAGTCCGCGGGCAGGGCAGCAGTTCTTC. This codes for CASSPRAGQQFF. The rearrangement links TRBV25-1 to TRBJ2-1; D may be TRBD1 or TRBD2 (5 bases each). CDR3 length equals 12 residues. The germline V gene encodes CDR1 MGHDK and CDR2 SYGVNS. V was clipped by 5 bases and J by 11 bases, with 13 bases between them.

This rearrangement joins TRBV27 to TRBJ2-7; D might be TRBD2 (5 bases). V was pared by 0 bases and J by 0 bases, with 9 bases between. This CDR3 is built from 15 residues. Germline V gene sequence: CDR1 MNHEY, CDR2 SMNVEV (reference sequence). The CDR3 DNA is TGTGCCAGCAGTTTATCGGCGGGTCTCTCCTACGAGCAGTACTTC. Its translation: CASSLSAGLSYEQYF.